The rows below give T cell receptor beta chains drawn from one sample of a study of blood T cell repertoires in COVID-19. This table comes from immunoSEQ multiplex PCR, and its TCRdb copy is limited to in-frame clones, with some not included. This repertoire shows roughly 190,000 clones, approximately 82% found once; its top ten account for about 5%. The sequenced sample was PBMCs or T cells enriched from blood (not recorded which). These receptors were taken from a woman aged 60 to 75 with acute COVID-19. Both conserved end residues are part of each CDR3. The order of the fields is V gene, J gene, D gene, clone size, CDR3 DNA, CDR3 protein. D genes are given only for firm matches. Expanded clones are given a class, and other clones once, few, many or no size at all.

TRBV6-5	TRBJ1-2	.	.	TGTGCCAGCAGGACGACAGAAAACTATGGCTACACCTTC	CASRTTENYGYTF
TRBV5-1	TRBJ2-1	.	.	TGCGCCAGCAGCTTGGGTGGAGGGGAGTTCTTC	CASSLGGGEFF
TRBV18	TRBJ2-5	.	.	TGTGCCAGCTCACCAAACACGCAAGAGACCCAGTACTTC	CASSPNTQETQYF
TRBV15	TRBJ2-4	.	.	TGTGCCACCAGCAGAGATCGTGGCAGGGGAAAAAACATTCAGTACTTC	CATSRDRGRGKNIQYF
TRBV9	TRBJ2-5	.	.	TGTGCCAGCAGCCAGAGAGGCGGGTTACAAGAGACCCAGTACTTC	CASSQRGGLQETQYF
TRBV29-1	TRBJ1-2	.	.	TGCAGCGCGAGGGAGGCAGGGTTCCGCTATGGCTACACCTTC	CSAREAGFRYGYTF
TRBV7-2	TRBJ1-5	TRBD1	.	TGTGCCAGCAGCCTGGGACAGGGCCATCAGCCCCAGCATTTT	CASSLGQGHQPQHF
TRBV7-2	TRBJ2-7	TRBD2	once	TGTGCCAGCAGCCCCATTCTAGCGGCCTTGGGGCAGTACTTC	CASSPILAALGQYF
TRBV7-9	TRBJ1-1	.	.	TGTGCCAGCAGCCCCTACCGGGGCGGGATGAACACTGAAGCTTTCTTT	CASSPYRGGMNTEAFF
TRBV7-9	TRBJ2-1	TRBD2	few	TGTGCCAGCAGCTCTTGGACTAGCGGGAGCAATGAGCAGTTCTTC	CASSSWTSGSNEQFF
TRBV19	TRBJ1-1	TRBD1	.	TGTGCCAGTAGCTTGGACAGGAGGAACACTGAAGCTTTCTTT	CASSLDRRNTEAFF
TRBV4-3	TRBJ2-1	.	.	TGCGCCAGCAGCCATCCCGGAGGTGATGAGCAGTTCTTC	CASSHPGGDEQFF
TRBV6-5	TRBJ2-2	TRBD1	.	TGTGCCAGCAGACCCCGACAGGGGGCTATCGGGGAGCTGTTTTTT	CASRPRQGAIGELFF
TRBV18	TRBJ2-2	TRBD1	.	TGTGCCAGCTCACTTTCCATACCCGGGACAGGGGTAACCGGGGAGCTGTTTTTT	CASSLSIPGTGVTGELFF
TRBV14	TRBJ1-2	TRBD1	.	TGTGCCAGCAGCCCGACAGGGCACTATGGCTACACCTTC	CASSPTGHYGYTF
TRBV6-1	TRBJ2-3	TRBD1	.	TGTGCCAGCAGGGAAGCGGACAGGGGACTCACAGATACGCAGTATTTT	CASREADRGLTDTQYF
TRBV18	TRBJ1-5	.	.	TGTGCCAGCTCAGTTAAGCCGGGACACACTAATCAGCCCCAGCATTTT	CASSVKPGHTNQPQHF